The T cell receptor beta chain under discussion was sequenced for a study of blood T cell repertoires in COVID-19. Across the whole study: The study drew acute and convalescent COVID-19 samples from the United States, Italy and Spain. Sources were T cells, B-cell-depleted T cells, or PBMCs; the material itself was cDNA or gDNA.

The CDR3 length is 16 residues. Trimming left V 4 bases short and J 0 bases short, with 16 bases between. CDR1 and CDR2 from the germline V gene are SGHNT and YYREEE (reference sequence). Per the authors' pipeline: Estimated nucleated cell counts came from reference gene primer amplification. This table comes from immunoSEQ multiplex PCR, and its TCRdb copy is limited to in-frame clones, with some not included. V and J calls and clone size follow that table, whereas D and trimming were derived from the DNA. This table holds about 380,000 clones, around 89% found once. The sequence was collected from a man aged 18 to 29 with active or convalescent COVID-19. The source material was peripheral blood. The chain has TRBV5-4 and TRBJ1-2; no reliable D call. The CDR3 sequence is CASSTDPLRANYGYTF. Here the CDR3 DNA reads TGTGCCAGCAGCACCGACCCACTGAGGGCTAACTATGGCTACACCTTC.